This TCR beta chain was sequenced during a study of cytomegalovirus exposure and HLA in healthy donors. The V end was cut by 1 base, the J end by 4 bases, with 14 bases between. The germline V gene has CDR1 SGHAT and CDR2 FQNNGV. This CDR3 is 16 amino acids long. This PCR relied on a set of 60 Vbeta primers and 13 Jbeta primers. The assay was immunoSEQ multiplex PCR, and TCRdb's table has in-frame clones only and misses some. Of 150,000 to 200,000 clones in the sample, 87% were seen once. The rearrangement joins TRBV11-2 to TRBJ2-1, with D perhaps TRBD2 (5 bases). This clonotype originated in a girl younger than two in good health and CMV-seronegative. The sample comprised PBMCs. CDR3 sequence: CASSLGGAGVYNEQFF. The CDR3, as DNA: TGTGCCAGCAGCTTAGGGGGAGCCGGGGTATACAATGAGCAGTTCTTC.